The clone carrying this TCR beta chain was seen more than once but under ten times. Its specificity is not known. This specimen belongs to a study of vaccination and CD4 T cells after COVID-19. At the level of the study: Four females and six males made up the convalescents, with two Hispanic. At a median approximately 72 days (range 14 to 241) after dose two, post-vaccine samples were obtained. The peptides that stimulated the cells were overlapping spike peptides from SARS-CoV-2, HCoV-NL63, HCoV-OC43 and HCoV-229E.

Study-wide findings and caveats: It was observed that, in convalescent patients, a median about 83% of reactive clones arose only post-vaccination.

Treatment defined: approximately nine-day PBMC culture with coronavirus spike peptide pools or control peptides (ViraFEST assay). The assay that was used to sequence DNA from cultured CD4+ T cells was the Oncomine TCR Beta short-read assay. In TCRdb, the PCR reads were re-called with MiXCR into one record per CDR3 protein. This table has 15,000 to 20,000 distinct CDR3 sequences, under 40% appearing once. The CDR3 runs to 14 residues. Trimming took off 1 base at V and 4 bases at J, with 9 bases between the two ends. Germline V gene data show CDR1 as MNHNS and CDR2 as SASEGT. The chain combines TRBV6-1 with TRBJ2-3; D remains unclear. Input material: cultured CD4+ T cells from blood. The sequence came from a human donor with COVID-19. CDR3 sequence: CASSEGRVPDTQYF. For the CDR3, the DNA is TGTGCCAGCAGTGAAGGAAGGGTTCCAGATACGCAGTATTTT.